This T cell receptor (beta chain) was observed in a study of T cell responses to AZD1222 COVID-19 vaccine. Concerning this clone itself: Its antigen is not identified.

Assay used: immunoSEQ multiplex PCR; TCRdb lists only in-frame clones, some missing. The sample lists 100,000 to 150,000 clones, 75% to 95% occurring once. The study, taken as a whole, reports: The donors showed a predominance of white British ancestry and of females, with possible underestimation of clonal diversity. Baseline testing showed seropositivity in only six AZD1222 recipients.

The TCR comes from an adult who received the AZD1222 COVID-19 vaccine. The starting material was peripheral blood, obtained 28 days after the second AZD1222 dose.

CDR3 loop: CASSETGSGGSTDTQYF. DNA for the CDR3: TGTGCCAGCAGTGAAACGGGTAGCGGGGGGAGCACAGATACGCAGTATTTT. The gene calls are TRBV6-1 and TRBJ2-3; TRBD2 aligns across 10 bases. The junction had 5 bases not matched to a gene; V was cut back by 2 bases and J by 0 bases. Germline-derived CDR1 and CDR2 are MNHNS and SASEGT. This CDR3 comprises 17 residues.